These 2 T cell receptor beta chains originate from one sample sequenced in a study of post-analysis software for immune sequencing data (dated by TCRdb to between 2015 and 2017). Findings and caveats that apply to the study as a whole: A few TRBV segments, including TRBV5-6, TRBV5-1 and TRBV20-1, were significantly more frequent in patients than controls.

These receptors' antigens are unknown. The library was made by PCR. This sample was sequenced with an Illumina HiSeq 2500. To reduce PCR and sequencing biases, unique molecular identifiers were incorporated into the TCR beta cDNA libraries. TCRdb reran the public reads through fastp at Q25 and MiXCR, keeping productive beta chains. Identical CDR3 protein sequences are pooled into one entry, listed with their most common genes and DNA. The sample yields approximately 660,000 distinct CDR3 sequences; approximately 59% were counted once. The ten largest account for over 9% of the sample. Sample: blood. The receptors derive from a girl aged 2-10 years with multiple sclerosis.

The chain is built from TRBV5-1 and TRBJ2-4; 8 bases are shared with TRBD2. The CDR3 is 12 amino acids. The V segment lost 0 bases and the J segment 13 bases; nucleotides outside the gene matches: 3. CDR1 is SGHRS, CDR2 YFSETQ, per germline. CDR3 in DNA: TGCGCCAGCAGCTTGGGGCGGGAGGAGCAGTACTTC. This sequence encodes CASSLGREEQYF.

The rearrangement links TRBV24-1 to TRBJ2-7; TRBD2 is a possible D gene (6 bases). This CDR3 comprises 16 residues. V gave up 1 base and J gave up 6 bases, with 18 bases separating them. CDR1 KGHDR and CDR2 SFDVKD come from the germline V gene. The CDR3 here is CATSDFRGNGYGEQYF. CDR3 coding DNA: TGTGCCACCAGTGATTTTCGGGGGAACGGTTACGGCGAGCAGTACTTC.